The text below deals with one T cell receptor beta chain. The antigen remains unidentified. The source of the sample is a study of cytomegalovirus exposure and HLA in healthy donors. These donors counted as nominally healthy when sampled, but unrecorded immune exposures were likely. Study-level points and caveats: A later examination showed that TCR association rates differed by HLA locus, with DRB1 most and HLA-C fewest. Among the most significant clusters, several appeared linked to common viral pathogens in a later analysis. A later analysis found most CMV-associated TCR beta chains apparently HLA-restricted.

The germline gives CDR1 SGDLS, CDR2 YYNGEE. This CDR3 contains 19 residues. V lost 3 bases and J lost 0; bases outside the gene matches: 15. The PCR made use of 60 Vbeta and 13 Jbeta primers. The assay was immunoSEQ multiplex PCR, and TCRdb's table has in-frame clones only and misses some. This sample has about 160,000 clones, with about 77% found just once. This sequence joins TRBV9 and TRBJ1-3, with TRBD1 matching over 7 bases. The TCR originated in a man between 25 and 39 years old in good health and CMV-seronegative. Sample: PBMCs. The CDR3, as DNA: TGTGCCAGCAGCGCAGAGAGTAGATACAGGGGCTCCTCTGGAAACACCATATATTTT. Translated: CASSAESRYRGSSGNTIYF.